This record concerns one T cell receptor (beta chain) sequence. As handled by the study authors: The authors estimated nucleated cell counts from reference gene primer amplification. Sequenced by immunoSEQ multiplex PCR; TCRdb stores in-frame clones only, minus some. That table gives V, J and clone size, and the DNA gave D and trimming. The sample carries about 200,000 clones, almost 85% recorded once. The sample belongs to a study of blood T cell repertoires in COVID-19. The overall study: T cells, B-cell-depleted T cells, or PBMCs supplied cDNA or gDNA.

The CDR3 extends over 14 amino acids. Germline assignment: CDR1 MNHEY and CDR2 SVGAGI. J was trimmed by 3 bases and V by 6 bases; bases with no gene match: 4. This chain links TRBV6-5 with TRBJ1-3; TRBD1 aligns across 8 bases. This sequence originates from a human donor with acute or convalescent COVID-19. The donor label of this sample is uncertain. What was sequenced was peripheral blood. CDR3 loop: CASRDRARGNTIYF. In nucleotides, the CDR3 is TGTGCCAGCAGGGACAGGGCGCGTGGAAACACCATATATTTT.